This T cell receptor (beta chain) was sequenced for a study of prognosis after radiotherapy for stage I lung cancer. This clonotype was counted at least ten times. V lost 5 bases and J 6 bases, leaving 18 bases between the germline ends. Germline V CDR1 and CDR2: MDHEN, SYDVKM. The CDR3 consists of 15 residues. With two-round multiplex PCR, TCR beta CDR3 sequences were amplified from genomic DNA. Specific primers for each TRBV and TRBJ gene were what first-round PCR used. One entry per CDR3 protein, called by TCRdb with MiXCR from the multiplex PCR reads. Of around 59,000 distinct CDR3 sequences listed, around a quarter were seen once; the top ten hold around 8%.

The rearrangement uses TRBV28 and TRBJ2-3; TRBD2 might be the D (5 bases). The sequence was collected from a donor over 45 with non-small cell lung cancer. Here the sequenced sample was PBMCs, taken before or after stereotactic body radiation therapy (not recorded which). CDR3 sequence (DNA): TGTGCCAGCAGTCCAAAAGGCGCACCGGGGGATACGCAGTATTTT. Protein product: CASSPKGAPGDTQYF.